This T cell receptor beta chain was observed in a study of preoperative IRX-2 immunotherapy in early breast cancer. Stated treatment: preoperative locoregional IRX-2 cytokine immunotherapy. This table comes from immunoSEQ multiplex PCR, and its TCRdb copy is limited to in-frame clones, with some not included. This table has about 32,000 clones, under 85% appearing once. Trimming removed 4 bases from V and 3 bases from J, with 9 bases in between. The CDR3 sequence is 14 residues long. This sample comprised lymph node tissue, obtained from a patient treated with IRX-2 immunotherapy. This receptor was taken from a human donor with breast cancer. The genes are TRBV6-7 and TRBJ2-2; D might be TRBD2 (6 bases). TRBV6-7 is an ORF, with its function uncertain. In DNA form, the CDR3 reads TGTGCCAGCAGTTTGCCGGGGGACACCGGGGAGCTGTTTTTT. Protein: CASSLPGDTGELFF.